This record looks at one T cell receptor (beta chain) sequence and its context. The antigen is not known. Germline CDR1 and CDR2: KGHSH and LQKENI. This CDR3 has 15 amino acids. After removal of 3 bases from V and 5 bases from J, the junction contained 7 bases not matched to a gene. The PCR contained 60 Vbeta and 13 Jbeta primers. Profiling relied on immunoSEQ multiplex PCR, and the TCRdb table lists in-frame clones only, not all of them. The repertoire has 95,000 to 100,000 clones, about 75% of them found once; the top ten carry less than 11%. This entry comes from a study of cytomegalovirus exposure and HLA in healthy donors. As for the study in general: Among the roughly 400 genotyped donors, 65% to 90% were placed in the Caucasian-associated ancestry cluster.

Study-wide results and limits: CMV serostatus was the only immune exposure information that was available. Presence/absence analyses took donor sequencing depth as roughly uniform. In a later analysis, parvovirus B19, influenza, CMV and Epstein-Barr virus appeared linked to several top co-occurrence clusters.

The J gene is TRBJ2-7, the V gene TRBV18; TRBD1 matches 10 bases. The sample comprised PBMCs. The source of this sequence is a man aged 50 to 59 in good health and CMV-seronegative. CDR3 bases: TGTGCCAGCTCACCCGGTGGGACAGGGGATCACGAGCAGTACTTC. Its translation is CASSPGGTGDHEQYF.